The sequence of this TCR beta chain was determined in a study of T cell responses to AZD1222 COVID-19 vaccine. The CDR3 extends over 13 amino acids. Trimming left V 3 bases short and J 8 bases short, with 11 bases between. Germline lookup yields CDR1 SGHTA and CDR2 FQGNSA. The assay was immunoSEQ multiplex PCR, and TCRdb's table has in-frame clones only and misses some. The table has around 150,000 clones, around 90% seen once; the top ten hold less than 3.5%. This clonotype was obtained from an adult who received the AZD1222 COVID-19 vaccine. This chain uses TRBV7-2 with TRBJ1-5; D is ambiguous. This specimen consisted of peripheral blood, obtained 28 days after the second AZD1222 dose. In DNA form, the CDR3 reads TGTGCCAGCAGCTTGGTCTCCCGGGAGCCCCAGCATTTT. It is translated as CASSLVSREPQHF.